The 30 T cell receptor beta chains below were found in one sample sequenced in a study of blood T cells in healthy people across ages. A second roughly 7 to 11 cycle PCR used barcoded and J-beta primers. One entry per CDR3 protein, called by TCRdb with MiXCR from the 5' RACE reads. Of fewer than 950,000 distinct CDR3 sequences listed, about 37% are singletons. The sequenced sample consisted of blood. The receptor set was obtained from a man younger than 35 in good health.

Regarding this clonotype: This may come from a read error, since a much larger clone is one base off. The rearrangement uses TRBV4-3 and TRBJ2-1; D is perhaps TRBD2 (5 bases). Trimming pared 1 base from V and 12 bases from J, leaving 22 bases between. Germline lookup yields CDR1 LGHNA and CDR2 YSLEER. The CDR3 length is 16 residues. CDR3 coding DNA: TGCGCCAGCAGCCAAGGTGGGGAGACTAACGCCGTCGGGCAGTTCTTC. Its protein is CASSQGGETNAVGQFF.

This chain links TRBV19 with TRBJ1-2; 7 nucleotides line up with TRBD1. The CDR3 contains 13 residues. CDR1 is LNHDA, CDR2 SQIVND, per germline (reference sequence). The V gene end was trimmed by 6 bases and the J gene end by 13 bases; junction bases not matched to a gene: 14. CDR3 sequence reads: CASRDAGQSGRTF. In DNA, the CDR3 is TGTGCCAGTAGGGACGCGGGACAGAGCGGCCGCACCTTC. Based on the CDR3 plus reference TRBV19 and TRBJ1-2, the full variable domain is DGGITQSPKYLFRKEGQNVTLSCEQNLNHDAMYWYRQDPGQGLRLIYYSQIVNDFQKGDIAEGYSVSREKKESFPLTVTSAQKNPTAFYLCASRDAGQSGRTFGSGTRLTVV.

The V call is TRBV12-3 or TRBV12-4, the J call TRBJ1-2; 8 nucleotides match TRBD1. The CDR3 sequence is 17 residues long. The V and J ends lost 5 bases and 4 bases, in that order; junction bases with no gene match: 15. Here the CDR3 DNA reads TGTGCCAGCAGTCCACTTACACAGGGGGGGAGCGGCTATGGCTACACCTTC. Protein sequence: CASSPLTQGGSGYGYTF.

The chain joins TRBV6-5 to TRBJ2-7, with a possible D match to TRBD1 (6 bases). This CDR3 has 14 residues. V was trimmed by 6 bases and J by 4 bases, leaving 16 bases between them. Germline CDR1 is MNHEY and CDR2 is SVGAGI. The CDR3 loop is CASSTGQGRYEQYF. In DNA form, the CDR3 reads TGTGCCAGCAGCACGGGGCAGGGGCGGTACGAGCAGTACTTC.

This clonotype has more than one count but fewer than ten. The V and J genes are TRBV4-3 and TRBJ2-7, with TRBD2 matching over 7 bases. The CDR3 has 15 amino acids. J lost 2 bases, V lost 0 bases, and 4 bases had no gene match. The germline V gene has CDR1 LGHNA and CDR2 YSLEER. CDR3: CASSQESGGPYEQYF. CDR3 sequence (DNA): TGCGCCAGCAGCCAAGAGTCGGGGGGACCCTACGAGCAGTACTTC.

The chain joins TRBV28 to TRBJ2-5; 10 bases agree with TRBD1. There are 15 residues in the CDR3. The J segment lost 2 bases and the V segment lost 3 bases, leaving 3 bases of the junction unmatched. Germline CDR1 reads MDHEN; CDR2 reads SYDVKM. The CDR3: CASSFGGQGQETQYF. In DNA, the CDR3 is TGTGCCAGCAGTTTCGGGGGACAGGGGCAAGAGACCCAGTACTTC.

The CDR3 nucleotides read TGTGCCAGCAGCTTATCGAGGGGAGGTCGGGAGACCCAGTACTTC. Translating gives CASSLSRGGRETQYF. The chain uses TRBV7-9 and TRBJ2-5, with D possibly being TRBD2 (6 bases). CDR1 SEHNR and CDR2 FQNEAQ come from the germline V gene (reference sequence). Trimming left V 2 bases short and J 5 bases short, with 15 bases between. This CDR3 is built from 15 residues.

On this clonotype: A much larger clone is a single base away; this may be a read error. The chain joins TRBV20-1 to TRBJ2-2; 10 bases agree with TRBD2. Germline CDR1 DFQATT, CDR2 SNEGSKA (reference sequence). Trimming removed 6 bases from V and 6 bases from J; junction bases left unmatched: 7. The CDR3 contains 14 residues. CDR3 coding DNA: TGCAGTGCAACTAGCGGGATCCCCCCCGGGGAGCTGTTTTTT. Protein: CSATSGIPPGELFF.

To note about this clonotype: A much larger clone differs from this one at a single base, so this may be a read error. In DNA form, the CDR3 reads TGTGCCGGCAGCCCTACAGGGGGGAATCGCTATGGCTACACCTTC. Its protein product is CAGSPTGGNRYGYTF. This chain links TRBV7-2 with TRBJ1-2; 8 bases match TRBD1. Per germline, CDR1 SGHTA and CDR2 FQGNSA. The CDR3 consists of 15 residues.

The chain couples TRBV27 to TRBJ2-7; TRBD1 agrees at 10 bases. The junction had 13 bases not matched to a gene; V was cut back by 4 bases and J by 7 bases. This CDR3 region has 16 residues. Germline V gene data show CDR1 as MNHEY and CDR2 as SMNVEV (reference sequence). The DNA of the CDR3 is TGTGCCAGCAGTTCGGGATCCGGACAGGGGGTCCGGGAGCAGTACTTC. It specifies CASSSGSGQGVREQYF.

The genes are TRBV20-1 and TRBJ2-3; maybe TRBD1 (6 bases). V lost 4 bases, J lost 2 bases, and 19 bases lay in between. Germline V CDR1 and CDR2: DFQATT, SNEGSKA (reference sequence). The CDR3 is made up of 16 amino acids. The CDR3 DNA is TGCAGTGCTACTAAGGTGGGGGCCGGGTACACAGATACGCAGTATTTT. Translation gives CSATKVGAGYTDTQYF.

CDR3 region: CASSLGQNPRWDTQYF. As DNA, the CDR3 is TGCGCCAGCAGCTTGGGGCAGAATCCTAGGTGGGATACGCAGTATTTT. The chain employs TRBV5-1 and TRBJ2-3; D gene ambiguous. This CDR3 is built from 16 residues. Trimming took 0 bases from V and 6 from J, leaving 17 bases between them. Germline lookup yields CDR1 SGHRS and CDR2 YFSETQ.

The chain combines TRBV13 with TRBJ1-6; unclear D gene. The CDR3 has 15 residues. The germline V gene encodes CDR1 PRHDT and CDR2 FYEKMQ (reference sequence). Trimming stripped 2 bases from V and 7 bases from J, with 12 bases between. CDR3 sequence: CASSLRTVGNSPLHF. CDR3 nucleotides: TGTGCCAGCAGCTTAAGGACGGTGGGGAATTCACCCCTCCACTTT.

J is TRBJ2-7 and V is TRBV30; either TRBD1 or TRBD2 may supply D (6 bases each). TRBJ2-5 explains the end of the DNA better; the J call may be wrong. The CDR3 length is 13 residues. Germline V gives CDR1 GTSNPN, CDR2 SVGIG (reference sequence). The DNA for the CDR3 is TGTGCCTGGAGTCATAGGGGGGCAGAGACCCAGTACTTC. Translation gives CAWSHRGAETQYF.

This clonotype was detected only once. The chain carries TRBV20-1 and TRBJ2-7; D ambiguous. Germline V gene data show CDR1 as DFQATT and CDR2 as SNEGSKA (reference sequence). This CDR3 has 15 amino acids. Trimming took 5 bases from V and 0 from J, leaving 17 bases between them. The DNA of the CDR3 is TGCAGTGCTCTCCCCCCTCAACGGAGCTCCTACGAGCAGTACTTC. Translating it yields CSALPPQRSSYEQYF.

This rearrangement joins TRBV7-3 to TRBJ2-5, with 14 bases fitting TRBD2. CDR3 length equals 16 residues. Germline V gene sequence: CDR1 SGHTA, CDR2 FQGTGA. Losses at the gene ends were 5 bases for V and 11 bases for J; bases not matched to a gene: 13. CDR3 sequence: CASSARLAGGRNEQYF. The CDR3 DNA follows: TGTGCCAGCAGCGCTCGACTAGCGGGGGGGCGCAATGAGCAGTACTTC.

As for this clonotype: Without the conserved terminal phenylalanine or tryptophan, this CDR3 likely stems from a read error. The V call is TRBV4-3, the J call TRBJ1-1, with 7 bases matching TRBD1. From germline, CDR1 is LGHNA and CDR2 YSLEER. V shed 0 bases and J 3 bases; nucleotides not matched to a gene: 4. This CDR3 is built from 15 residues. CDR3 protein: CASSQDSGGDTEAFL. The CDR3, as DNA: TGCGCCAGCAGCCAAGATTCAGGGGGGGACACTGAAGCTTTCTTG.

The chain couples TRBV20-1 to TRBJ1-1; a weak D match, TRBD1 (5 bases). CDR1 is DFQATT, CDR2 SNEGSKA, per germline (reference sequence). This CDR3 is 13 amino acids long. The V end was cut by 2 bases, the J end by 1 base, with 8 bases between. CDR3 sequence (DNA): TGCAGTGCTAGACAGGGCAGGAACACTGAAGCTTTCTTT. Encoded protein: CSARQGRNTEAFF.

The rearrangement joins TRBV20-1 to TRBJ1-6, with 9 bases that match TRBD1. This CDR3 spans 15 amino acids. From germline, CDR1 is DFQATT and CDR2 SNEGSKA (reference sequence). The junction had 12 bases not matched to a gene; V was cut back by 5 bases and J by 10 bases. The DNA of the CDR3 is TGCAGTGCTGGGGACAGGGAAAGACTCGGGTCACCCCTCCACTTT. This translates into CSAGDRERLGSPLHF.

This clonotype was counted a few times. The gene calls are TRBV12-3 or TRBV12-4 and TRBJ1-1, with 7 bases that match TRBD1. The V gene end was trimmed by 6 bases and the J gene end by 6 bases; junction bases not matched to a gene: 7. The CDR3 contains 13 residues. CDR3 sequence (DNA): TGTGCCAGCAGCCTGACAGGGATCGCTGAAGCTTTCTTT. Protein sequence: CASSLTGIAEAFF.

This clonotype was recorded only once. The chain is built from TRBV14 and TRBJ1-1; D remains ambiguous. In germline, CDR1 is SGHDN, CDR2 FVKESK. Trimming shortened V by 4 bases and J by 3 bases, and 12 bases separated the two germline ends. The CDR3 runs 14 residues. The CDR3 loop is CASSPVGGYTEAFF. As DNA, the CDR3 is TGTGCCAGCAGCCCCGTCGGTGGGTACACTGAAGCTTTCTTT. Variable domain in full (rest from reference TRBV14 and TRBJ1-1): EAGVTQFPSHSVIEKGQTVTLRCDPISGHDNLYWYRRVMGKEIKFLLHFVKESKQDESGMPNNRFLAERTGGTYSTLKVQPAELEDSGVYFCASSPVGGYTEAFFGQGTRLTVV.

This clonotype was observed a few times. The chain carries TRBV7-2 and TRBJ1-5, with a tentative D call TRBD1 (6 bases). V lost 4 bases, J lost 15 bases, and 19 bases lay in between. The CDR3 sequence is 13 residues long. Germline loops: CDR1 SGHTA, CDR2 FQGNSA. The CDR3 DNA reads TGTGCCAGCAGCTCTCCCCAGGGGACCCTTAGGCATTTT. Translating gives CASSSPQGTLRHF.

Comment on this clonotype: This may come from a read error, since a much larger clone is one base off. This chain links TRBV20-1 with TRBJ2-3; 7 bases are a match to TRBD2. J lost 1 base, V lost 6 bases, and 13 bases had no gene match. Germline CDR1 DFQATT, CDR2 SNEGSKA (reference sequence). The CDR3 has 16 amino acids. In nucleotides, the CDR3 is TGCAGTGCCCCACTCTCGGGGGGACGAGGCACAGATACGCAGTATTTT. Translation gives CSAPLSGGRGTDTQYF.

This chain connects TRBV7-2 to TRBJ2-1; TRBD1 agrees at 7 bases. The J call may be faulty, since TRBJ2-7 better matches the DNA end. There are 15 residues in the CDR3. The germline V gene has CDR1 SGHTA and CDR2 FQGNSA. CDR3 sequence reads: CASSDRESSYNEQYF. The CDR3 region has the DNA TGTGCCAGCAGTGACAGGGAGAGCTCCTACAATGAGCAGTACTTC.

V and J are TRBV12-3 or TRBV12-4 and TRBJ2-5; D gene unclear. The CDR3 sequence is 14 residues long. Trimming pared 6 bases from V and 2 bases from J, leaving 13 bases between. In DNA, the CDR3 is TGTGCCAGCAGCCCGGTTAGGATACAAGAGACCCAGTACTTC. Translated: CASSPVRIQETQYF.

The chain has TRBV20-1 and TRBJ1-2; 9 nucleotides line up with TRBD1. Looked up from germline, CDR1 is DFQATT and CDR2 is SNEGSKA (reference sequence). This CDR3 is built from 15 residues. With 0 bases clipped from V and 4 bases from J, the junction kept 6 bases outside the gene matches. The CDR3 sequence: CSARDRDRGFYGYTF. The CDR3 DNA sequence: TGCAGTGCTAGAGATCGCGACAGGGGGTTCTATGGCTACACCTTC.

The rearrangement uses TRBV2 and TRBJ2-5; maybe TRBD2 (6 bases). Germline-derived CDR1 and CDR2 are SNHLY and FYNNEI. Trimming stripped 7 bases from V and 3 bases from J, with 18 bases between. The CDR3 runs 15 residues. The CDR3 is CASKVTVRDEETQYF. DNA for the CDR3: TGTGCCAGCAAGGTAACGGTGCGGGATGAAGAGACCCAGTACTTC. Supplemented by reference TRBV2 and TRBJ2-5, the full variable domain reads EPEVTQTPSHQVTQMGQEVILRCVPISNHLYFYWYRQILGQKVEFLVSFYNNEISEKSEIFDDQFSVERPDGSNFTLKIRSTKLEDSAMYFCASKVTVRDEETQYFGPGTRLLVL.

This clonotype came up a few times. The gene calls are TRBV6-5 and TRBJ1-2; perhaps TRBD1 as D (6 bases). Deletions cut 2 bases from V and 8 bases from J, with 24 bases between. The germline gives CDR1 MNHEY, CDR2 SVGAGI. This CDR3 region has 17 residues. The CDR3 region is CASSYAMAGGPRLGYTF. For the CDR3, the DNA is TGTGCCAGCAGTTACGCAATGGCCGGGGGGCCACGCCTGGGCTACACCTTC.

At least ten counts were recorded for this clonotype. This chain links TRBV7-2 with TRBJ1-2; D gene ambiguous. The length of the CDR3 is 15 residues. Trimming cost V 3 bases and J 2 bases, with 13 bases left between them. Germline V gene lookup returns CDR1 SGHTA and CDR2 FQGNSA. The CDR3: CASSLGTASNYGYTF. In DNA form, the CDR3 reads TGTGCCAGCAGCTTGGGCACGGCCTCCAACTATGGCTACACCTTC.

The V and J genes are TRBV12-3 or TRBV12-4 and TRBJ2-7; 8 bases map to TRBD2. The CDR3 consists of 15 residues. Trimming took 0 bases from V and 6 from J; bases not matched to a gene: 7. CDR3 residues: CASSLAAGGWVEQYF. In nucleotides, the CDR3 is TGTGCCAGCAGTTTAGCGGCGGGGGGCTGGGTCGAGCAGTACTTC.